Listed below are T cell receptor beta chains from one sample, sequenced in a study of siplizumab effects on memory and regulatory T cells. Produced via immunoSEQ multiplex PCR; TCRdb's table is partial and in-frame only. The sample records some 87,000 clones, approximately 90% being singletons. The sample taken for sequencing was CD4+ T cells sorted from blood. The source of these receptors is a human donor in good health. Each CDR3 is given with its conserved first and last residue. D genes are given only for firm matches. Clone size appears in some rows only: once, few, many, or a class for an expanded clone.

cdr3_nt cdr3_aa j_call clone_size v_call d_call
TGTGCCAGCAGTTACGGGACTAGCGGCTCCTACGAGCAGTACTTC CASSYGTSGSYEQYF TRBJ2-7 NA TRBV6-5 TRBD2
TGTGCCAGCAGCTTCCTAGTCAACACCGGGGAGCTGTTTTTT CASSFLVNTGELFF TRBJ2-2 NA TRBV7-9 NA
TGTGCCAGTAGTATCAGGGGAGTAGGGGATGAGCAGTTCTTC CASSIRGVGDEQFF TRBJ2-1 NA TRBV19 NA
TGTGCCAGCAGTCGACAGGGGTTCCTCCAAGAGACCCAGTACTTC CASSRQGFLQETQYF TRBJ2-5 few TRBV6-1 TRBD1
TGTGCCAGCAGAGTCGGACAGGACTATGGCTACACCTTC CASRVGQDYGYTF TRBJ1-2 NA TRBV6-1 TRBD1
TGTGCCAGCGACCCCGGGACAGGGGCTCCTCAGCCCCAGCATTTT CASDPGTGAPQPQHF TRBJ1-5 NA TRBV6-5 TRBD1
TGTGCCAGCAGTGACTTTCGGGAGTCCTACAATGAGCAGTTCTTC CASSDFRESYNEQFF TRBJ2-1 once TRBV27 NA
TGTGCCAGCACCGAGGGGGGGACAGGGGACAATGAGCAGTTCTTC CASTEGGTGDNEQFF TRBJ2-1 NA TRBV28 TRBD1
TGTGCCTGGAGTGTACCAGGGACACTCTCCTACAATGAGCAGTTCTTC CAWSVPGTLSYNEQFF TRBJ2-1 NA TRBV30 NA
TGTGCTAGTGTTCTAGCTCCCCCTGGGGATGAGCAGTTCTTC CASVLAPPGDEQFF TRBJ2-1 few TRBV12-5 NA
TGTGCCAGCAGTCCCAACCCAGGCGGGAGGGAGACCCAGTACTTC CASSPNPGGRETQYF TRBJ2-5 NA TRBV6-1 TRBD2
TGTGCCAGTAAGAAGGCGACCCAAGAGACCCAGTACTTC CASKKATQETQYF TRBJ2-5 once TRBV19 NA
TGTGCCAGCACCATAACGACAGGGTTCACAGATACGCAGTATTTT CASTITTGFTDTQYF TRBJ2-3 NA TRBV28 TRBD1
TGTGCCAGCAGCTTAGGGGGTTTCCGGACTGAAGCTTTCTTT CASSLGGFRTEAFF TRBJ1-1 few TRBV13 NA
TGTGCCTGGAACCGTTTTTATGAGGATGGCTACACCTTC CAWNRFYEDGYTF TRBJ1-2 few TRBV30 NA
TGCAGCGTTGGTCAGGGGGCGGGAGAGCAGTACTTC CSVGQGAGEQYF TRBJ2-7 NA TRBV29-1 TRBD1
TGTGCCAGCAGTCAGGCAGGGGCCTCCAATGGCTACACCTTC CASSQAGASNGYTF TRBJ1-2 NA TRBV28 NA
TGCGCCAGCAGCCAAGCAGGGGGACCCTACGAGCAGTACTTC CASSQAGGPYEQYF TRBJ2-7 NA TRBV4-1 TRBD1
TGTGCCTGGAGTCCCGGACAGGGAAGGTCTAGCACTGAAGCTTTCTTT CAWSPGQGRSSTEAFF TRBJ1-1 NA TRBV30 TRBD1
TGCGCCAGCAGCCCCGGGATAGGTAGCGGGATGAACACCGGGGAGCTGTTTTTT CASSPGIGSGMNTGELFF TRBJ2-2 NA TRBV4-3 TRBD2
TGTGCCAGCAGTTCTCAGACAGGCCGCAATCAGCCCCAGCATTTT CASSSQTGRNQPQHF TRBJ1-5 few TRBV27 NA
TGTGCCAGCAGTATGGGGCGTTTAATAGAAGGTGGCTACACCTTC CASSMGRLIEGGYTF TRBJ1-2 NA TRBV25-1 NA
TGTGCCAGCATAAGAAGGCATGGGAATGGAAACACCATATATTTT CASIRRHGNGNTIYF TRBJ1-3 NA TRBV6-5 NA
TGTGCCAGCAGGGGACAGGGCTATGAAAAACTGTTTTTT CASRGQGYEKLFF TRBJ1-4 NA TRBV7-9 TRBD1
TGTGCCTGGCAGGATAGGGGTCTGGGGGAGCAGTACTTC CAWQDRGLGEQYF TRBJ2-7 NA TRBV30 NA
TGTGCCAGCAGCCAATCCTTCGGGGGGGTTAGCAATCAGCCCCAGCATTTT CASSQSFGGVSNQPQHF TRBJ1-5 NA TRBV4-2 NA
TGTGCCAGCAGTGGGCAGGGAGGCAATCAGCCCCAGCATTTT CASSGQGGNQPQHF TRBJ1-5 NA TRBV6-1 NA
TGTGCCACCGTAGACAGGGGGATCCAAGAGACCCAGTACTTC CATVDRGIQETQYF TRBJ2-5 once TRBV28 TRBD1
TGTGCCAGCAGCAAGGGGACTAGCGCGAGAGGGTCCATCTACGAGCAGTACTTC CASSKGTSARGSIYEQYF TRBJ2-7 NA TRBV9 TRBD2
TGTGCCAGCAGCTTAGGCGGAACAACATCTGGAAACACCATATATTTT CASSLGGTTSGNTIYF TRBJ1-3 NA TRBV7-9 NA
TGTGCCAGCAGACGAGGACTAGGCGCAGATACGCAGTATTTT CASRRGLGADTQYF TRBJ2-3 NA TRBV5-4 TRBD2
TGTGCCAGTGCGATCCAAGAGACCCAGTACTTC CASAIQETQYF TRBJ2-5 NA TRBV19 NA
TGCGCCAGCAGCTTGGACCAGGGAGCCCCTTACGAGCAGTACTTC CASSLDQGAPYEQYF TRBJ2-7 NA TRBV5-1 NA
TGCGCCAGCAGCCAAGTGGGACAGGGGGACTACGAGCAGTACTTC CASSQVGQGDYEQYF TRBJ2-7 once TRBV4-1 TRBD1
TGTGCCATCAGTGAGTCGACAGCGGGAGGGTCTAATGAGCAGTTCTTC CAISESTAGGSNEQFF TRBJ2-1 NA TRBV10-3 TRBD2
TGTGCCAGTAGTACCCTTAACACCGGGGAGCTGTTTTTT CASSTLNTGELFF TRBJ2-2 NA TRBV19 NA
TGTGCCAGCAGCCCCTCTAACTATGGCTACACCTTC CASSPSNYGYTF TRBJ1-2 NA TRBV5-4 NA
TGTGCCAGCAGCTTAAAGGGCCCCTACGAGCAGTACTTC CASSLKGPYEQYF TRBJ2-7 NA TRBV7-8 NA
TGTGCCAGCAGTCTTAGCGGGAGGGGCACCGGGGAGCTGTTTTTT CASSLSGRGTGELFF TRBJ2-2 once TRBV28 TRBD2
TGCAGCGTTCTACTGGACATAGGCTACACCTTC CSVLLDIGYTF TRBJ1-2 NA TRBV29-1 NA
TGTGCCAGCAGTTCCGCGGGACAATCGAACACTGAAGCTTTCTTT CASSSAGQSNTEAFF TRBJ1-1 NA TRBV6-1 NA
TGTGCCAGCAGTGAAGAGGGGGGGCTGGGTGGCTACACCTTC CASSEEGGLGGYTF TRBJ1-2 NA TRBV6-1 NA
TGTGCCAGCTCACCACTAACGTCTGCGGCTGAAGCTTTCTTT CASSPLTSAAEAFF TRBJ1-1 NA TRBV18 NA
TGTGCCAGCAGAGGCCTCGGGGGCGCCTATGGCTACACCTTC CASRGLGGAYGYTF TRBJ1-2 NA TRBV6-1 NA
TGTGCCAGCAGCTTCACGGGACTAGACTCCGATGAGCAGTTCTTC CASSFTGLDSDEQFF TRBJ2-1 NA TRBV21-1 NA
TGTGCCAGCAGCAGGGAGGGCCGGGACACCGGGGAGCTGTTTTTT CASSREGRDTGELFF TRBJ2-2 NA TRBV6-6 TRBD2
TGTGCCAGCAGCTCTCGTGAGAGGGGGCTCCACAATGAGCAGTTCTTC CASSSRERGLHNEQFF TRBJ2-1 once TRBV11-3 TRBD1
TGCGCCAGCAGCTTGCGCGGGAGGGCCGCGGCAGATACGCAGTATTTT CASSLRGRAAADTQYF TRBJ2-3 NA TRBV5-1 TRBD2
TGTGCCAGCAGCTTAGTGTTCTACGAGCAGTACTTC CASSLVFYEQYF TRBJ2-7 NA TRBV7-9 NA
TGTGCCAGCAGCATCGGATCTAGCGGGAGTCAGTTCTTC CASSIGSSGSQFF TRBJ2-1 NA TRBV11-3 TRBD2